Shown below are 19 T cell receptor beta chains from a single sample sequenced in a study of CXCR3-negative and CXCR3-positive naive CD8 T cells. With UMI labels, 5' RACE was used to prepare the TRB cDNA libraries. TCRdb re-called the 5' RACE reads and catalogs CDR3 proteins one per entry, DNA excluded. In all, the sample yields under 50,000 distinct CDR3 sequences. Sequencing was done on a sample of naive CXCR3- CD8+ T cells from blood. Subset meaning: CD45RO-CCR7+CD27+CD95- naive CD8+ T cells lacking CXCR3 (TNR3-). The source of these receptors is a human donor in good health. Some clones in this sample may be carry-over from other donors' samples.

The chain uses TRBV29-1 and TRBJ1-2; the TRBD1 assignment by TCRdb is unverifiable without DNA. This CDR3 comprises 14 residues. Germline-derived CDR1 and CDR2 are SQVTM and ANQGSEA. The chain's CDR3 is CSVETTGAAYGYTF.

The rearrangement uses TRBV28 and TRBJ2-2. In germline, CDR1 is MDHEN, CDR2 SYDVKM. The CDR3 loop spans 14 amino acids. This chain's CDR3 is CASSLYTTTGELFF.

The chain recombines TRBV7-3 with TRBJ2-2; lacking DNA, the TRBD2 call made by TCRdb goes unchecked. The CDR3 extends over 21 amino acids. The germline V gene has CDR1 SGHTA and CDR2 FQGTGA. CDR3 protein: CASSVALAVNPLYPSTGELFF.

V gene TRBV5-1 combines with J gene TRBJ1-1; the D call from TCRdb, TRBD1, cannot be confirmed without DNA. There are 17 residues in the CDR3. The V gene's germline CDR1 is SGHRS and CDR2 YFSETQ. The CDR3 here is CASSTGGLGVANTEAFF.

The chain recombines TRBV5-1 with TRBJ2-3. Looked up from germline, CDR1 is SGHRS and CDR2 is YFSETQ. This CDR3 contains 13 residues. CDR3 protein: CASSPRSGDTQYF.

The rearrangement uses TRBV7-3 and TRBJ1-1. Germline V gene lookup returns CDR1 SGHTA and CDR2 FQGTGA. This CDR3 is 15 amino acids long. CDR3 sequence: CASSLTRGPNTEAFF.

The V gene is TRBV24-1, the J gene TRBJ2-1. Germline values: CDR1 KGHDR, CDR2 SFDVKD. The CDR3 is made up of 13 amino acids. The chain's CDR3 is CATSDPVDNEQFF.

The chain recombines TRBV28 with TRBJ1-3; lacking DNA, the TRBD1 call made by TCRdb goes unchecked. The CDR3 consists of 17 residues. Per the germline V gene, CDR1 is MDHEN and CDR2 is SYDVKM. CDR3 residues: CASSPPRGPIPGNTIYF. The variable domain in full, completed from reference TRBV28 and TRBJ1-3, reads DVKVTQSSRYLVKRTGEKVFLECVQDMDHENMFWYRQDPGLGLRLIYFSYDVKMKEKGDIPEGYSVSREKKERFSLILESASTNQTSMYLCASSPPRGPIPGNTIYFGEGSWLTVV.

The chain is built from TRBV4-3 and TRBJ2-7; the TCRdb call, TRBD2, lacks DNA for checking. The CDR3 runs to 15 residues. Germline V gene lookup returns CDR1 LGHNA and CDR2 YSLEER. This chain's CDR3 is CASSQDRVVIYEQYF.

The genes are TRBV7-7 and TRBJ2-1. Germline CDR1 is SSHAT and CDR2 is FNYEAQ (reference sequence). CDR3 length: 15 amino acids. The CDR3 spells CASSPRRVSYNEQFF. The full variable domain, in which reference TRBV7-7 and TRBJ2-1 provide the parts outside the CDR3, is GAGVSQSPRYKVTKRGQDVTLRCDPISSHATLYWYQQALGQGPEFLTYFNYEAQPDKSGLPSDRFSAERPEGSISTLTIQRTEQRDSAMYRCASSPRRVSYNEQFFGPGTRLTVL.

Its frequency marks this clonotype as medium-sized (0.01 to 0.1%). The genes are TRBV6-5 and TRBJ2-2; TCRdb's D call, TRBD2, is unchecked because there is no DNA. CDR1 MNHEY and CDR2 SVGAGI come from the germline V gene. The CDR3 extends over 15 amino acids. The CDR3: CASTLLAGGAGELFF.

V and J are TRBV27 and TRBJ2-1; checking the TCRdb D call of TRBD2 is not possible without DNA. CDR1 and CDR2 (germline): MNHEY, SMNVEV (reference sequence). The CDR3 extends over 13 amino acids. This chain's CDR3 is CASSAQEGGEQFF.

The J gene is TRBJ2-1, the V gene TRBV2; TCRdb returns TRBD2, unconfirmable since there is no DNA. Germline V gene sequence: CDR1 SNHLY, CDR2 FYNNEI. This CDR3 has 11 residues. The CDR3 loop reads CASRSLAGEFF. The entire variable domain, with the rest obtained from reference TRBV2 and TRBJ2-1, is as follows: EPEVTQTPSHQVTQMGQEVILRCVPISNHLYFYWYRQILGQKVEFLVSFYNNEISEKSEIFDDQFSVERPDGSNFTLKIRSTKLEDSAMYFCASRSLAGEFFGPGTRLTVL.

This chain connects TRBV6-5 to TRBJ2-5; TCRdb designates TRBD1, a call that cannot be tested without DNA. Germline CDR1 MNHEY, CDR2 SVGAGI. The CDR3 totals 13 residues. CDR3 in amino acids: CASRTGVSETQYF.

This chain joins TRBV29-1 and TRBJ2-1; with no DNA, the TCRdb D assignment of TRBD2 cannot be verified. CDR1 is SQVTM and CDR2 is ANQGSEA in the germline V gene. The CDR3 extends over 13 amino acids. The CDR3 here is CSVVLETYNEQFF.

The chain is built from TRBV15 and TRBJ1-2. The CDR3 extends over 15 amino acids. The germline V gene has CDR1 LNHNV and CDR2 YYDKDF (reference sequence). CDR3: CATSLRAEFTYGYTF.

The CDR3 spells CASSFGQGETDTQYF. The chain recombines TRBV11-2 with TRBJ2-3; TCRdb gives TRBD1 as the D gene, but with no DNA this cannot be confirmed. There are 15 residues in the CDR3. The germline gives CDR1 SGHAT, CDR2 FQNNGV.

The chain's CDR3 is CASSYGTDTGELFF. This chain joins TRBV6-5 and TRBJ2-2; TCRdb's D call of TRBD1 is untestable without DNA. The CDR3 has 14 amino acids. From germline, CDR1 is MNHEY and CDR2 SVGAGI.

The rearrangement links TRBV4-3 to TRBJ2-1; TCRdb returns TRBD2, unconfirmable since there is no DNA. The CDR3 length is 16 residues. From germline, CDR1 is LGHNA and CDR2 YSLEER. The CDR3 sequence: CASSQAGTSGINEQFF.